These 28 T cell receptor beta chains share one sample of origin, sequenced in a study of blood T cell repertoires in COVID-19. The method was immunoSEQ multiplex PCR; TCRdb's version includes in-frame clones alone and lacks a portion of them. Of fewer than 120,000 clones in the sample, approximately 90% were seen once. The sequenced sample consisted of peripheral blood. These receptor sequences come from a human donor in a cohort sampled during active COVID-19.

This sequence joins TRBV7-2 and TRBJ2-2, with 9 bases aligning to TRBD1. CDR3 length: 15 residues. V lost 3 bases to trimming and J lost 4 bases; unmatched junction nucleotides: 3. Germline values: CDR1 SGHTA, CDR2 FQGNSA. The CDR3 DNA reads as TGTGCCAGCAGCTTTACAGGGGGCACCACCGGGGAGCTGTTTTTT. This gives the protein CASSFTGGTTGELFF.

This chain links TRBV29-1 with TRBJ2-7, with TRBD1 matching 7 bases. This CDR3 contains 15 residues. From germline, CDR1 is SQVTM and CDR2 ANQGSEA. V lost 5 bases, J lost 0 bases, and 10 bases stayed unmatched. Here the CDR3 reads CSVRDGTASSYEQYF. CDR3 nucleotide sequence: TGCAGCGTTCGAGACGGGACAGCCAGCTCCTACGAGCAGTACTTC.

The chain joins TRBV6-6 to TRBJ1-2, with 10 bases aligning to TRBD1. The CDR3 contains 14 residues. Germline V CDR1 and CDR2: MNHNY, SVGAGI (reference sequence). After removal of 10 bases from V and 8 bases from J, the junction contained 13 bases not matched to a gene. The CDR3, as DNA: TGTGCCACCATTCGCGGACAGGGGGTTGGAGGCTACACCTTC. It specifies CATIRGQGVGGYTF.

This clone was counted only a few times. The chain uses TRBV18 and TRBJ2-2; 8 nucleotides align to TRBD1. Germline V gene lookup returns CDR1 KGHSH and CDR2 LQKENI. Trimming took 3 bases from V and 0 from J; bases not matched to a gene: 3. CDR3 length: 16 residues. CDR3: CASSPGQGSNTGELFF. For the CDR3, the DNA is TGTGCCAGCTCACCCGGACAGGGCTCGAACACCGGGGAGCTGTTTTTT.

The J gene is TRBJ1-3, the V gene TRBV5-1, with D possibly TRBD1 on 6 matching bases. Germline lookup yields CDR1 SGHRS and CDR2 YFSETQ. This CDR3 has 16 amino acids. Trimming removed 1 base at V and 3 bases at J, with 14 bases between. CDR3: CASSLRGHLDGNTIYF. The CDR3 region has the DNA TGCGCCAGCAGCTTGAGGGGACATTTAGATGGAAACACCATATATTTT.

The J gene is TRBJ2-7, the V gene TRBV6-5; 8 positions agree with TRBD2. Germline V gene data show CDR1 as MNHEY and CDR2 as SVGAGI. V was pared by 0 bases and J by 3 bases, with 4 bases of the junction left unmatched. This CDR3 has 15 residues. The CDR3 spells CASSYSAGGIYEQYF. CDR3 coding DNA: TGTGCCAGCAGTTACTCTGCGGGAGGTATCTACGAGCAGTACTTC.

This clone has just a few counts. V is TRBV7-2 and J is TRBJ2-2; a weak D match, TRBD2 (5 bases). Germline CDR1 is SGHTA and CDR2 is FQGNSA. This CDR3 is 13 amino acids long. V lost 2 bases and J lost 7, with 8 bases in between. The CDR3 loop is CASSLYAGGELFF. The CDR3, as DNA: TGTGCCAGCAGCTTATATGCGGGCGGGGAGCTGTTTTTT.

V is TRBV15 and J is TRBJ1-2, with TRBD1 matching over 10 bases. This CDR3 spans 15 amino acids. Germline values: CDR1 LNHNV, CDR2 YYDKDF (reference sequence). The ends lost 1 base at V and 4 bases at J; junction bases unmatched: 3. This CDR3 is CATSRGGQGGYGYTF. In nucleotides, the CDR3 is TGTGCCACCAGCAGAGGCGGACAGGGGGGCTATGGCTACACCTTC.

The chain has TRBV2 and TRBJ1-5; 7 nucleotides align to TRBD1. V shed 5 bases and J 7 bases; nucleotides not matched to a gene: 5. There are 13 residues in the CDR3. CDR1 is SNHLY, CDR2 FYNNEI, per germline. The CDR3 sequence is CASSRQGGQPQHF. The CDR3 nucleotides are TGTGCCAGCAGTAGACAGGGAGGCCAGCCCCAGCATTTT.

Concerning this clone itself: The conserved final phenylalanine or tryptophan is absent from the CDR3, which likely points to a read error. It is unclear where the CDR3 begins or ends on the DNA, so no DNA is shown, and the CDR3 is as TCRdb lists it. V is TRBV11-2 and J is TRBJ2-7; the DNA was not used to check the table's D call, TRBD2. The germline gives CDR1 SGHAT, CDR2 FQNNGV. The CDR3 comprises 12 residues, both ends counted. CDR3 sequence: CASSSETSGALI.

The chain links TRBV24-1 to TRBJ2-7; 7 positions match TRBD1. In germline, CDR1 is KGHDR, CDR2 SFDVKD. The CDR3 spans 13 residues. J lost 0 bases, V lost 10 bases, and 5 bases had no gene match. The CDR3 here is CATRQGDSYEQYF. The CDR3 region has the DNA TGTGCCACTAGACAGGGCGACTCCTACGAGCAGTACTTC.

This clone was counted once. This chain joins TRBV7-3 and TRBJ2-1, with 7 bases identical to TRBD2. Germline V lookup: CDR1 SGHTA, CDR2 FQGTGA. The CDR3 consists of 17 residues. The V gene end was trimmed by 0 bases and the J gene end by 3 bases; junction bases not matched to a gene: 8. The DNA of the CDR3 is TGTGCCAGCAGCTTAACTTCAACGCGCGGGAGCTACAATGAGCAGTTCTTC. It yields the protein CASSLTSTRGSYNEQFF.

The chain joins TRBV6-5 to TRBJ2-7; tentative D call: TRBD1 (6 bases). Between the trimmed V and J ends, which lost 9 bases and 3 bases, there was a span of 15 bases. The CDR3 runs 13 residues. The germline CDR1 and CDR2 sequences are MNHEY and SVGAGI. CDR3 amino acids: CASTPGHNYEQYF. The DNA for the CDR3 is TGTGCCAGTACCCCGGGACACAACTACGAGCAGTACTTC.

The chain links TRBV28 to TRBJ2-3; D is possibly TRBD2 (5 bases). The CDR3 loop spans 15 amino acids. Trimming took off 3 bases at V and 0 bases at J, with 10 bases between the two ends. The germline CDR1 and CDR2 sequences are MDHEN and SYDVKM. In DNA form, the CDR3 reads TGTGCCAGCAGTTTGGGCGGGCCTAGCACAGATACGCAGTATTTT. Protein product: CASSLGGPSTDTQYF.

The chain couples TRBV6-5 to TRBJ1-4; a weak D match, TRBD1 (5 bases). This CDR3 region has 16 residues. Germline values: CDR1 MNHEY, CDR2 SVGAGI. The V gene lost 2 bases and the J gene lost 1 base, with 11 bases spanning the gap. As DNA, the CDR3 is TGTGCCAGCAGTTACGACAGCGCTCTAACTAATGAAAAACTGTTTTTT. It translates to CASSYDSALTNEKLFF.

This chain uses TRBV7-2 with TRBJ2-7; the match to TRBD1 covers 8 bases. V shed 3 bases and J 1 base; nucleotides not matched to a gene: 5. CDR1 and CDR2 from the germline V gene are SGHTA and FQGNSA. The CDR3 extends over 15 amino acids. The chain's CDR3 is CASSFYGQGSYEQYF. The DNA of the CDR3 is TGTGCCAGCAGCTTCTACGGACAGGGTTCCTACGAGCAGTACTTC.

This clone was seen only a few times. The CDR3 nucleotides are TGTGCCAGCTCACCGGGGCTAGCGGGGCTTGAGCAGTACTTC. Translated, it gives CASSPGLAGLEQYF. The rearrangement uses TRBV18 and TRBJ2-7, with 9 nucleotides matching TRBD2. V lost 3 bases and J lost 7; bases outside the gene matches: 7. The CDR3 length is 14 residues. CDR1 is KGHSH, CDR2 LQKENI, per germline. Full variable domain (missing parts from reference TRBV18 and TRBJ2-7): NAGVMQNPRHLVRRRGQEARLRCSPMKGHSHVYWYRQLPEEGLKFMVYLQKENIIDESGMPKERFSAEFPKEGPSILRIQQVVRGDSAAYFCASSPGLAGLEQYFGPGTRLTVT.

J is TRBJ1-2 and V is TRBV18; 9 positions agree with TRBD1. Germline values: CDR1 KGHSH, CDR2 LQKENI. The CDR3 contains 13 residues. With V trimmed by 6 bases and J by 4 bases, 3 bases remained unmatched. CDR3 bases: TGTGCCAGCTCCCAGGACAGGGGCTATGGCTACACCTTC. Protein: CASSQDRGYGYTF. Based on the CDR3 plus reference TRBV18 and TRBJ1-2, the full variable domain is NAGVMQNPRHLVRRRGQEARLRCSPMKGHSHVYWYRQLPEEGLKFMVYLQKENIIDESGMPKERFSAEFPKEGPSILRIQQVVRGDSAAYFCASSQDRGYGYTFGSGTRLTVV.

V and J are TRBV19 and TRBJ2-6; 8 bases are shared with TRBD1. Germline assignment: CDR1 LNHDA and CDR2 SQIVND (reference sequence). The CDR3 covers 17 residues. Trimming cost V 8 bases and J 0 bases; bases outside gene matches: 9. The CDR3 DNA reads as TGTGCCAGTGGCCTGGGGACAGGCCGCTCTGGGGCCAACGTCCTGACTTTC. Translated, it gives CASGLGTGRSGANVLTF.

V gene TRBV2 combines with J gene TRBJ2-2, with D possibly matching TRBD2 (5 bases). The CDR3 is 14 residues long. Germline-derived CDR1 and CDR2 are SNHLY and FYNNEI. V lost 7 bases and J lost 5, with 14 bases in between. The CDR3 protein is CASNREQSTGELFF. The CDR3 coding sequence is TGTGCCAGCAACCGGGAACAGTCGACCGGGGAGCTGTTTTTT.

This sequence joins TRBV6-2 or TRBV6-3 and TRBJ1-1, with no clear D. Trimming cost V 6 bases and J 0 bases, with 14 bases left between them. The germline gives CDR1 MNHEY, CDR2 SVGEGT. This CDR3 comprises 15 residues. In DNA form, the CDR3 reads TGTGCCAGCAGCTCGCAAGTTACACTGAACACTGAAGCTTTCTTT. It specifies CASSSQVTLNTEAFF.

V usage is TRBV27 and J usage is TRBJ1-3, with 8 bases lining up with TRBD1. CDR1 and CDR2 from the germline V gene are MNHEY and SMNVEV (reference sequence). The J segment lost 0 bases and the V segment lost 1 base, leaving 2 bases of the junction unmatched. The CDR3 covers 16 residues. CDR3 nucleotide sequence: TGTGCCAGCAGTTTATGGGGGACAGGCTCTGGAAACACCATATATTTT. This codes for CASSLWGTGSGNTIYF.

The CDR3 region has the DNA TGTGCCAGCAGCTTTGGCGGGCACTCGGGACTAGCGGGAGGTAATGAGCAGTTCTTC. Its protein product is CASSFGGHSGLAGGNEQFF. This chain uses TRBV5-4 with TRBJ2-1, with 15 bases aligning to TRBD2. This CDR3 contains 19 residues. The germline V gene has CDR1 SGHNT and CDR2 YYREEE (reference sequence). The V and J ends lost 2 bases and 7 bases, in that order; junction bases with no gene match: 13.

CDR3 sequence reads: CASGAGHTDTQYF. CDR3 nucleotides: TGTGCCAGCGGGGCCGGCCACACAGATACGCAGTATTTT. The chain joins TRBV6-4 to TRBJ2-3; the D gene is possibly TRBD1 (5 bases). Germline CDR1 MRHNA, CDR2 SNTAGT. Deletions cut 8 bases from V and 2 bases from J, with 11 bases between. The CDR3 consists of 13 residues.

The chain carries TRBV7-3 and TRBJ1-1, with D unresolved. Trimming removed 2 bases from V and 0 bases from J, with 10 bases in between. Germline values: CDR1 SGHTA, CDR2 FQGTGA. CDR3 length: 15 amino acids. The CDR3 spells CASSLSSTVNTEAFF. The CDR3 bases are TGTGCCAGCAGCTTATCGTCAACTGTGAACACTGAAGCTTTCTTT.

This chain joins TRBV28 and TRBJ2-7; tentative D call: TRBD2 (6 bases). V lost 7 bases and J 2 bases, leaving 18 bases between the germline ends. CDR3 size: 15 residues. Germline CDR1 and CDR2: MDHEN and SYDVKM. CDR3 loop: CASIDSLEGTYEQYF. The CDR3 DNA is TGTGCCAGCATCGACAGCCTGGAGGGCACCTACGAGCAGTACTTC.

In its sample, this clone was seen once. The chain employs TRBV5-8 and TRBJ2-7, with D hard to call. Germline lookup yields CDR1 SGHTS and CDR2 YDEGEE. This CDR3 is built from 15 residues. Trimming removed 2 bases from V and 1 base from J, with 13 bases in between. Here the CDR3 DNA reads TGTGCCAGCAGCTTTAACCCAGGCAGGTCCTACGAGCAGTACTTC. Translation: CASSFNPGRSYEQYF.

CDR3 sequence: CASSTDRGTNSPLHF. The CDR3 nucleotides read TGTGCCAGTAGTACCGACAGGGGGACTAATTCACCCCTCCACTTT. The V and J genes are TRBV19 and TRBJ1-6, with TRBD1 matching 9 bases. J was trimmed by 6 bases and V by 4 bases; bases with no gene match: 4. CDR3 length: 15 amino acids. CDR1 is LNHDA and CDR2 is SQIVND in the germline V gene (reference sequence). Drawing the rest from reference TRBV19 and TRBJ1-6, the complete variable domain is DGGITQSPKYLFRKEGQNVTLSCEQNLNHDAMYWYRQDPGQGLRLIYYSQIVNDFQKGDIAEGYSVSREKKESFPLTVTSAQKNPTAFYLCASSTDRGTNSPLHFGNGTRLTVT.